These 22 T cell receptor beta chains were sequenced from one sample in a study of beta chain features in type 1 diabetes. Study-level findings and limits: Moderately but significantly shorter TCRB CDR3s were found in Type 1 diabetes patients in all four CD4+ subsets.

The study reverse transcribed the entire isolated RNA, so it sequenced expressed TCRB transcripts. The assay was immunoSEQ multiplex PCR, and TCRdb's table has in-frame clones only and misses some. The table records under 400,000 clones, roughly 13% of them present only once. Antigens for these TCRs are unknown. The specimen sequenced was naive CD4+ T cells from blood. The source is a young woman with type 1 diabetes.

The rearrangement links TRBV7-2 to TRBJ2-1; 9 bases match TRBD1. The ends lost 6 bases at V and 6 bases at J; junction bases unmatched: 3. Germline V gene sequence: CDR1 SGHTA, CDR2 FQGNSA. The CDR3 consists of 13 residues. CDR3 coding DNA: TGTGCCAGCAGAGTGACAGGGGGCAATGAGCAGTTCTTC. Protein product: CASRVTGGNEQFF.

CDR3 sequence reads: CASSQGQGNTEAFF. In DNA, the CDR3 is TGCGCCAGCAGCCAGGGACAGGGGAACACTGAAGCTTTCTTT. J is TRBJ1-1 and V is TRBV4-3, with 9 bases identical to TRBD1. Trimming cost V 3 bases and J 1 base; bases outside gene matches: 0. The germline V gene has CDR1 LGHNA and CDR2 YSLEER. The CDR3 covers 14 residues.

J is TRBJ1-2 and V is TRBV9; D is undetermined. V lost 4 bases, J lost 6 bases, and 13 bases lay in between. The length of the CDR3 is 13 residues. CDR1 is SGDLS and CDR2 is YYNGEE in the germline V gene. The CDR3 region is CASSPTPYDGYTF. The CDR3 region has the DNA TGTGCCAGCAGCCCTACGCCGTACGATGGCTACACCTTC. The full variable domain, rest sourced from reference TRBV9 and TRBJ1-2, is DSGVTQTPKHLITATGQRVTLRCSPRSGDLSVYWYQQSLDQGLQFLIQYYNGEERAKGNILERFSAQQFPDLHSELNLSSLELGDSALYFCASSPTPYDGYTFGSGTRLTVV.

This clone was detected a few times. The CDR3 nucleotides read TGTGCCAGCAGGGCCTCTGGGGCCAACGTCCTGACTTTC. Protein product: CASRASGANVLTF. J is TRBJ2-6 and V is TRBV9, with D uncertain. Per germline, CDR1 SGDLS and CDR2 YYNGEE. V lost 5 bases and J lost 0, with 3 bases in between. This CDR3 has 13 residues.

The chain employs TRBV29-1 and TRBJ1-2; the D gene is possibly TRBD1 (6 bases). CDR1 is SQVTM, CDR2 ANQGSEA, per germline. V lost 6 bases and J lost 4, with 15 bases in between. This CDR3 is built from 13 residues. The CDR3 bases are TGCAGCGTCGATACAGGACAGATCTATGGCTACACCTTC. Residues: CSVDTGQIYGYTF.

This clone was counted only a few times. V is TRBV7-9 and J is TRBJ2-7; 7 bases agree with TRBD1. The CDR3 covers 14 residues. Germline assignment: CDR1 SEHNR and CDR2 FQNEAQ (reference sequence). J gave up 6 bases and V 6 bases, and 11 bases lay outside the gene matches. The CDR3 protein is CASSLDRSAREQYF. The CDR3 region has the DNA TGTGCCAGCAGTTTGGACAGGTCTGCTCGCGAGCAGTACTTC. The full variable domain, completed using reference TRBV7-9 and TRBJ2-7, is DTGVSQNPRHKITKRGQNVTFRCDPISEHNRLYWYRQTLGQGPEFLTYFQNEAQLEKSRLLSDRFSAERPKGSFSTLEIQRTEQGDSAMYLCASSLDRSAREQYFGPGTRLTVT.

This clone was seen a few times. The chain uses TRBV27 and TRBJ1-1, with D hard to call. The CDR3 contains 14 residues. Germline V gives CDR1 MNHEY, CDR2 SMNVEV (reference sequence). V lost 2 bases and J lost 3, with 10 bases in between. The CDR3 DNA sequence: TGTGCCAGCAGTTTAAGAGGCCTATACACTGAAGCTTTCTTT. Translated, it gives CASSLRGLYTEAFF.

The chain joins TRBV11-2 to TRBJ2-7; possibly TRBD2 for D (6 bases). Germline CDR1 is SGHAT and CDR2 is FQNNGV. Trimming shortened V by 3 bases and J by 6 bases, and 18 bases separated the two germline ends. This CDR3 is 15 amino acids long. The CDR3 spells CASSLDRAGLSEQYF. CDR3 DNA: TGTGCCAGCAGCTTGGACCGAGCGGGCTTATCCGAGCAGTACTTC.

In this sample, this clone turned up a few times. V and J are TRBV5-1 and TRBJ1-2; perhaps TRBD1 as D (6 bases). This CDR3 has 12 amino acids. Germline CDR1 SGHRS, CDR2 YFSETQ. Between the trimmed V and J ends, which lost 3 bases and 6 bases, there was a span of 9 bases. The CDR3 here is CASSSQGNGYTF. The CDR3 nucleotides read TGCGCCAGCAGCTCGCAGGGGAATGGCTACACCTTC.

The V call is TRBV29-1, the J call TRBJ2-7; the match to TRBD1 covers 7 bases. Per the germline V gene, CDR1 is SQVTM and CDR2 is ANQGSEA. This CDR3 spans 11 amino acids. Trimming took 7 bases from V and 5 from J; bases not matched to a gene: 5. In DNA, the CDR3 is TGCAGCGCGCACAGGGGCCACGAGCAGTACTTC. It codes for CSAHRGHEQYF.

This clone was seen a few times. The V gene is TRBV2, the J gene TRBJ1-2; 9 bases agree with TRBD1. V trimming: 6 bases; J trimming: 0 bases; junction bases outside the gene matches: 8. The CDR3 extends over 16 amino acids. The germline V gene encodes CDR1 SNHLY and CDR2 FYNNEI. The CDR3 spells CASRTGGATANYGYTF. The CDR3 region has the DNA TGTGCCAGCAGGACAGGGGGAGCAACCGCTAACTATGGCTACACCTTC.

The CDR3 coding sequence is TGTGCCACCGGTTCGGGCTATAATTCACCCCTCCACTTT. Translation gives CATGSGYNSPLHF. V is TRBV6-5 and J is TRBJ1-6; no definite D call. This CDR3 has 13 residues. Trimming pared 10 bases from V and 3 bases from J, leaving 10 bases between. The germline CDR1 and CDR2 sequences are MNHEY and SVGAGI.

A few counts support this clone. The rearrangement uses TRBV5-6 and TRBJ2-1; the D gene is possibly TRBD2 (5 bases). This CDR3 has 13 residues. V was trimmed by 4 bases and J by 9 bases, leaving 14 bases between them. The germline CDR1 and CDR2 sequences are SGHDT and YYEEEE. CDR3 amino acids: CASSDRENSEQFF. CDR3 in DNA: TGTGCCAGCAGCGACCGGGAAAACAGTGAGCAGTTCTTC.

This clone has just a few counts. The chain is built from TRBV7-8 and TRBJ2-1; D is possibly TRBD2 (6 bases). V dropped 5 bases and J dropped 4 bases, with 30 bases sitting between them. The CDR3 is 20 residues long. Germline values: CDR1 SGHVS, CDR2 FQNEAQ. The CDR3 DNA is TGTGCCAGCAGCGGGACTTATCGGGCTCGGGGTCGGGTACAATACAATGAGCAGTTCTTC. It specifies CASSGTYRARGRVQYNEQFF.

The chain couples TRBV7-9 to TRBJ1-2; tentative D call: TRBD1 (6 bases). This CDR3 has 16 amino acids. Germline values: CDR1 SEHNR, CDR2 FQNEAQ (reference sequence). V shed 4 bases and J shed 5 bases, with 20 bases lying between them. The CDR3 DNA reads TGTGCCAGCAGCTCGCTTGGATACCAGGGGCGTTATGGCTACACCTTC. It codes for CASSSLGYQGRYGYTF. Using reference TRBV7-9 and TRBJ1-2 for the parts outside the CDR3, the full variable domain is DTGVSQNPRHKITKRGQNVTFRCDPISEHNRLYWYRQTLGQGPEFLTYFQNEAQLEKSRLLSDRFSAERPKGSFSTLEIQRTEQGDSAMYLCASSSLGYQGRYGYTFGSGTRLTVV.

This clone was observed a few times. The genes are TRBV29-1 and TRBJ2-7; unclear D gene. The CDR3 is 13 amino acids. Germline CDR1 and CDR2: SQVTM and ANQGSEA. The ends were cut back, 4 bases at V and 6 bases at J, with 16 bases in the middle. CDR3 sequence (DNA): TGCAGCGTTGGAAAGCGCCCGGAAGGCGAGCAGTACTTC. Protein: CSVGKRPEGEQYF.

The chain recombines TRBV7-2 with TRBJ1-1; 7 bases map to TRBD1. Germline CDR1 SGHTA, CDR2 FQGNSA. CDR3 size: 14 residues. After removal of 3 bases from V and 4 bases from J, the junction contained 5 bases not matched to a gene. The CDR3 sequence: CASSFDRVATEAFF. The CDR3, as DNA: TGTGCCAGCAGCTTCGACAGGGTAGCCACTGAAGCTTTCTTT.

The rearrangement links TRBV6-5 to TRBJ1-1, with TRBD1 matching over 7 bases. The V gene end was trimmed by 5 bases and the J gene end by 7 bases; junction bases not matched to a gene: 4. This CDR3 is 12 amino acids long. CDR1 is MNHEY and CDR2 is SVGAGI in the germline V gene. CDR3: CASSKYRGEAFF. The CDR3 DNA reads as TGTGCCAGCAGTAAATACAGGGGTGAAGCTTTCTTT.

This clone was seen a handful of times. V gene TRBV5-6 combines with J gene TRBJ2-5, with 12 bases aligning to TRBD1. CDR3 length equals 14 residues. The junction had 4 bases not matched to a gene; V was cut back by 6 bases and J by 4 bases. Germline V gene sequence: CDR1 SGHDT, CDR2 YYEEEE. CDR3 sequence reads: CASTRDRGRETQYF. The DNA for the CDR3 is TGTGCCAGCACCCGGGACAGGGGGCGAGAGACCCAGTACTTC.

This rearrangement joins TRBV9 to TRBJ2-3; 11 bases agree with TRBD2. The V gene end was trimmed by 4 bases and the J gene end by 3 bases; junction bases not matched to a gene: 7. This CDR3 region has 16 residues. Germline V CDR1 and CDR2: SGDLS, YYNGEE. In DNA form, the CDR3 reads TGTGCCAGCAGCTCATATAGCGGGGGGGCGACAGATACGCAGTATTTT. The encoded protein is CASSSYSGGATDTQYF. Using reference TRBV9 and TRBJ2-3 for the parts outside the CDR3, the full variable domain is DSGVTQTPKHLITATGQRVTLRCSPRSGDLSVYWYQQSLDQGLQFLIQYYNGEERAKGNILERFSAQQFPDLHSELNLSSLELGDSALYFCASSSYSGGATDTQYFGPGTRLTVL.

This chain uses TRBV19 with TRBJ1-2, with no clear D. This CDR3 comprises 16 residues. Germline V CDR1 and CDR2: LNHDA, SQIVND (reference sequence). V was cut by 5 bases and J by 3 bases, with 19 bases left in between. The CDR3 sequence is CASSPTAPNLYYGYTF. Written as DNA, the CDR3 is TGTGCCAGTAGTCCCACAGCCCCGAACCTCTACTATGGCTACACCTTC.

This rearrangement joins TRBV6-6 to TRBJ2-7, with D perhaps TRBD2 (6 bases). This CDR3 is built from 13 residues. Trimming pared 2 bases from V and 2 bases from J, leaving 7 bases between. Germline CDR1 is MNHNY and CDR2 is SVGAGI (reference sequence). CDR3 residues: CASSYRGTYEQYF. DNA for the CDR3: TGTGCCAGCAGTTACCGGGGGACCTACGAGCAGTACTTC.